This TCR beta chain was profiled in a study of Graves' ophthalmopathy and Graves' hyperthyroidism. About the research overall: Ahead of any treatment, peripheral blood was obtained at the initial diagnosis.

Donors with ophthalmopathy: moderate-to-severe activity, CAS ≥3, NOSPECS ≥4, duration under 3 months. Other autoimmune diseases, uncontrolled infections, pregnancy and lactation each led to patient exclusion. This clonotype showed up many times. The study amplified TCR beta CDR3 regions using RNA transcripts. Second-round multiplex PCR came after a first-round RT-PCR that employed HTBI primers. TCRdb fed the multiplex PCR reads into MiXCR, producing one record per CDR3 protein. The table records around 660,000 distinct CDR3 sequences, about 38% of them present only once. CDR3 length: 12 residues. Germline V gives CDR1 SGHVS, CDR2 FNYEAQ. Trimming took off 3 bases at V and 11 bases at J, with 8 bases between the two ends.

J is TRBJ1-6 and V is TRBV7-6, with D tentatively TRBD1 (6 bases). This sequence was found in an adult man with Graves' ophthalmopathy. Sequencing was performed on peripheral blood. CDR3 loop: CASSLEGAPLHF. CDR3 in DNA: TGTGCCAGCAGCTTGGAGGGGGCACCCCTCCACTTT.